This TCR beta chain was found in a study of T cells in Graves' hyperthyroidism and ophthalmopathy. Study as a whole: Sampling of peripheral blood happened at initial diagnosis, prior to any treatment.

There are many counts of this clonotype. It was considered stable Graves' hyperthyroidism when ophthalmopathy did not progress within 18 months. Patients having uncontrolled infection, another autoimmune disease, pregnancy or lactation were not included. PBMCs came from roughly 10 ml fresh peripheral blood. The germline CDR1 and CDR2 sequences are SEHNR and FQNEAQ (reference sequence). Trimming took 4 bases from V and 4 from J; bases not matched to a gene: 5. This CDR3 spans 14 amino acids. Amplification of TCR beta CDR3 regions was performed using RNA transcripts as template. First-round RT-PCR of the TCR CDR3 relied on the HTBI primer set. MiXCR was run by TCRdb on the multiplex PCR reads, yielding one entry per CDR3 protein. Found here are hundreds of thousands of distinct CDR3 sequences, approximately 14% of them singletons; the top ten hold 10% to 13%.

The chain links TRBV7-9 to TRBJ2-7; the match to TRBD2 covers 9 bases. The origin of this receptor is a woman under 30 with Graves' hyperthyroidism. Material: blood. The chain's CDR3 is CASSSAGGLYEQYF. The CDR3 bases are TGTGCCAGCAGCTCAGCGGGAGGCCTTTACGAGCAGTACTTC.